This T cell receptor (beta chain) was recorded in a study of graft-versus-host responses after intestinal transplantation. Study-level findings and limits: Recipient marrow held GvH clones, some first seen in ileum or blood.

Comment on this clone: Antigen specificity is unknown.

CDR1 is SGHTA and CDR2 is FQGNSA in the germline V gene. V shed 3 bases, J shed 7 bases, and the junction held 12 bases outside the gene matches. The CDR3 extends over 17 amino acids. Libraries were prepared by immunoSEQ multiplex PCR; TCRdb keeps only in-frame clonotypes and omits some of them. The sample includes around 99,000 clones, about 93% seen only once; the top ten take 1.5% to 2%. Sequencing used unstimulated CD8+ T cells sorted from spleen or lymph node cells, obtained before intestinal transplant. The chain links TRBV7-2 to TRBJ2-4; 10 bases are a match to TRBD1. The origin of this receptor is a human donor who received an intestinal transplant. CDR3 loop: CASSFNPYPGQGNIQYF. Written as DNA, the CDR3 is TGTGCCAGCAGCTTTAACCCATACCCGGGACAGGGGAACATTCAGTACTTC.